The 14 T cell receptor beta chains given below trace back to one sample, sequenced in a study of cytomegalovirus exposure and HLA in healthy donors. Primers included in the PCR were 60 Vbeta and 13 Jbeta primers. The assay was immunoSEQ multiplex PCR, and TCRdb's table has in-frame clones only and misses some. The sample has 100,000 or so clones, more than 65% seen once. The sequencing sample was made of PBMCs. The receptors here all came from a woman aged 50 to 60 in good health and CMV-seropositive.

V and J are TRBV19 and TRBJ2-1; possible D gene TRBD1, 5 bases. The CDR3 is made up of 13 amino acids. V lost 4 bases to trimming and J lost 9 bases, with 13 bases between them. Germline V gene sequence: CDR1 LNHDA, CDR2 SQIVND (reference sequence). The CDR3 loop reads CASSKGSVGEQFF. Here the CDR3 DNA reads TGTGCCAGTAGTAAGGGGTCGGTGGGTGAGCAGTTCTTC.

This rearrangement joins TRBV7-9 to TRBJ1-3; no clear D gene. The CDR3 length is 19 residues. From germline, CDR1 is SEHNR and CDR2 FQNEAQ (reference sequence). Trimming took 2 bases from V and 0 from J, leaving 20 bases between them. The CDR3 coding sequence is TGTGCCAGCAGCTTACACATCCGGGTGGGTGCAACCTCTGGAAACACCATATATTTT. Encoded protein: CASSLHIRVGATSGNTIYF.

The chain links TRBV14 to TRBJ2-1; TRBD2 matches 13 bases. CDR1 SGHDN and CDR2 FVKESK come from the germline V gene. CDR3 length: 17 amino acids. The V gene end was trimmed by 4 bases and the J gene end by 5 bases; junction bases not matched to a gene: 8. CDR3 sequence (DNA): TGTGCCAGCAGCCCCTGGACTAGCGGGAGAGGTGACAATGAGCAGTTCTTC. Translating it yields CASSPWTSGRGDNEQFF.

The J gene is TRBJ2-7, the V gene TRBV27, with no clear D. The CDR3 extends over 16 amino acids. The germline CDR1 and CDR2 sequences are MNHEY and SMNVEV (reference sequence). V dropped 5 bases and J dropped 4 bases, with 21 bases sitting between them. This chain's CDR3 is CASSPSPGPNFYEQYF. The CDR3 bases are TGTGCCAGCAGTCCCTCCCCAGGCCCGAACTTTTACGAGCAGTACTTC.

The V gene is TRBV7-8, the J gene TRBJ2-7; D might be TRBD1 (5 bases). The CDR3 is 14 amino acids. V dropped 2 bases and J dropped 0 bases, with 8 bases sitting between them. The V gene's germline CDR1 is SGHVS and CDR2 FQNEAQ. CDR3 protein: CASSLLRASYEQYF. In nucleotides, the CDR3 is TGTGCCAGCAGCTTACTCAGGGCCTCCTACGAGCAGTACTTC.

V gene TRBV11-2 combines with J gene TRBJ1-1; the D gene is possibly TRBD1 (6 bases). The CDR3 length is 15 residues. Trimming took 3 bases from V and 3 from J, leaving 14 bases between them. CDR1 SGHAT and CDR2 FQNNGV come from the germline V gene. DNA for the CDR3: TGTGCCAGCAGCTTGGGTCGGACAGTAGACACTGAAGCTTTCTTT. Encoded protein: CASSLGRTVDTEAFF.

The V and J genes are TRBV19 and TRBJ2-7; a possible D gene is TRBD1 (5 bases). The CDR3 extends over 16 amino acids. From germline, CDR1 is LNHDA and CDR2 SQIVND (reference sequence). The V end was cut by 4 bases, the J end by 3 bases, with 19 bases between. The CDR3 reads CASSNPLGTGYYEQYF. The CDR3 DNA is TGTGCCAGTAGTAACCCCCTCGGAACAGGCTACTACGAGCAGTACTTC.

The chain has TRBV9 and TRBJ2-2; no definite D call. Germline CDR1 is SGDLS and CDR2 is YYNGEE. CDR3 length equals 14 residues. Trimming shortened V by 2 bases and J by 2 bases, and 7 bases separated the two germline ends. CDR3 region: CASSVELNTGELFF. The CDR3 DNA reads TGTGCCAGCAGCGTGGAACTAAACACCGGGGAGCTGTTTTTT.

The J gene is TRBJ2-5, the V gene TRBV11-2; 7 bases line up with TRBD2. The germline V gene has CDR1 SGHAT and CDR2 FQNNGV. This CDR3 has 15 residues. Trimming took 0 bases from V and 5 from J; bases not matched to a gene: 6. For the CDR3, the DNA is TGTGCCAGCAGCTTAGATCGCGGTAGCGGGGAGACCCAGTACTTC. Encoded protein: CASSLDRGSGETQYF.

This chain joins TRBV30 and TRBJ2-1, with 10 bases that match TRBD2. The CDR3 length is 21 residues. Germline CDR1 reads GTSNPN; CDR2 reads SVGIG (reference sequence). V shed 1 base, J shed 7 bases, and the junction held 25 bases outside the gene matches. The CDR3 reads CAWSDGLAVTASTQSENEQFF. For the CDR3, the DNA is TGTGCCTGGAGTGATGGACTAGCGGTGACCGCATCCACCCAGTCAGAAAATGAGCAGTTCTTC.

This chain links TRBV6-1 with TRBJ2-5; 10 bases are shared with TRBD1. Losses at the gene ends were 6 bases for V and 3 bases for J; bases not matched to a gene: 7. Germline V gene lookup returns CDR1 MNHNS and CDR2 SASEGT. This CDR3 has 15 amino acids. CDR3 protein: CASSHQGTGEETQYF. As DNA, the CDR3 is TGTGCCAGCAGCCACCAGGGGACAGGGGAAGAGACCCAGTACTTC.

This chain connects TRBV6-1 to TRBJ1-1, with 9 bases that match TRBD1. CDR1 and CDR2 from the germline V gene are MNHNS and SASEGT. This CDR3 is built from 12 residues. J gave up 6 bases and V 6 bases, and 2 bases lay outside the gene matches. The CDR3 nucleotides read TGTGCCAGCAGACGACAGGGGGCTGAAGCTTTCTTT. This gives the protein CASRRQGAEAFF.

This clone was found once. The chain joins TRBV5-1 to TRBJ2-3, with 10 bases fitting TRBD1. CDR1 and CDR2 (germline): SGHRS, YFSETQ. The V gene end was trimmed by 4 bases and the J gene end by 4 bases; junction bases not matched to a gene: 9. This CDR3 has 16 residues. The CDR3 DNA sequence: TGCGCCAGCAGCCGAGACGGACAGGGGGGCCCAGATACGCAGTATTTT. Protein product: CASSRDGQGGPDTQYF. Drawing the rest from reference TRBV5-1 and TRBJ2-3, the complete variable domain is KAGVTQTPRYLIKTRGQQVTLSCSPISGHRSVSWYQQTPGQGLQFLFEYFSETQRNKGNFPGRFSGRQFSNSRSEMNVSTLELGDSALYLCASSRDGQGGPDTQYFGPGTRLTVL.

The rearrangement links TRBV30 to TRBJ1-4; the D gene is possibly TRBD1 (5 bases). This CDR3 has 13 residues. Germline CDR1 is GTSNPN and CDR2 is SVGIG (reference sequence). V was cut by 8 bases and J by 8 bases, with 18 bases left in between. The DNA for the CDR3 is TGTGCCCGCTCCGGGACTCCGGTGGAAAAACTGTTTTTT. Its protein product is CARSGTPVEKLFF. Based on the CDR3 plus reference TRBV30 and TRBJ1-4, the full variable domain is SQTIHQWPATLVQPVGSPLSLECTVEGTSNPNLYWYRQAAGRGLQLLFYSVGIGQISSEVPQNLSASRPQDRQFILSSKKLLLSDSGFYLCARSGTPVEKLFFGSGTQLSVL.